The 30 T cell receptor beta chains presented below share a single source sample, sequenced in a study of blood T cells in healthy people across ages. Sample-barcoded 5' priming and a J-beta primer mix drove a second PCR of roughly 6 to 12 cycles. MiXCR, applied by TCRdb to the 5' RACE reads, yields one record per CDR3 protein. Among about 1,400,000 distinct CDR3 sequences, around 55% were seen once, and the ten largest hold roughly 7%. The sequencing input was blood. These receptors were obtained from a man aged 18 to 29 in good health.

This clonotype occurred many times. The chain joins TRBV12-3 or TRBV12-4 to TRBJ2-7; D remains unclear. V lost 7 bases, J lost 6 bases, and 10 bases lay in between. The CDR3 covers 11 residues. CDR3 coding DNA: TGTGCCAGCACCCAAGGGCTCGAGCAGTACTTC. Amino acids: CASTQGLEQYF.

The chain joins TRBV29-1 to TRBJ2-3; TRBD2 matches at 8 bases. CDR1 is SQVTM, CDR2 ANQGSEA, per germline. After removal of 7 bases from V and 2 bases from J, the junction contained 8 bases not matched to a gene. There are 14 residues in the CDR3. The CDR3 sequence: CSAALAADTDTQYF. As DNA, the CDR3 is TGCAGCGCCGCACTAGCGGCGGACACAGATACGCAGTATTTT.

The chain joins TRBV11-2 to TRBJ2-7, with 8 bases that match TRBD2. The germline V gene has CDR1 SGHAT and CDR2 FQNNGV. The length of the CDR3 is 14 residues. J was trimmed by 2 bases and V by 5 bases; bases with no gene match: 5. The CDR3 nucleotides are TGTGCCAGCAGCCGGGGGGGGCGGACCTACGAGCAGTACTTC. Translated: CASSRGGRTYEQYF.

The chain is built from TRBV4-1 and TRBJ2-7, with 8 bases aligning to TRBD1. J lost 1 base, V lost 4 bases, and 12 bases had no gene match. Germline values: CDR1 MGHRA, CDR2 YSYEKL. CDR3 length: 17 residues. The CDR3 here is CASSLQTTGGISYEQYF. The CDR3 coding sequence is TGCGCCAGCAGCCTGCAAACTACAGGGGGGATTTCCTACGAGCAGTACTTC.

The gene calls are TRBV6-5 and TRBJ2-5; 14 bases map to TRBD2. The CDR3 totals 20 residues. In germline, CDR1 is MNHEY, CDR2 SVGAGI. V was pared by 2 bases and J by 1 base, with 12 bases of the junction left unmatched. The CDR3 region has the DNA TGTGCCAGCAGTTACGCGACCGGGACTAGCGGGAGCAAACTCCAAGAGACCCAGTACTTC. Translating gives CASSYATGTSGSKLQETQYF.

The gene calls are TRBV5-4 and TRBJ1-1; D not resolved. The V gene's germline CDR1 is SGHNT and CDR2 YYREEE (reference sequence). V was pared by 3 bases and J by 6 bases, with 6 bases between. The CDR3 spans 11 residues. In DNA, the CDR3 is TGTGCCAGCAGCTCGGCGGCTGAAGCTTTCTTT. As protein: CASSSAAEAFF.

This chain joins TRBV11-2 and TRBJ2-1, with 10 bases identical to TRBD1. The CDR3 is 14 amino acids. The germline CDR1 and CDR2 sequences are SGHAT and FQNNGV. V lost 7 bases, J lost 6 bases, and 6 bases stayed unmatched. CDR3 nucleotides: TGTGCCAGCATCCTGGACAGGGGGACCAATGAGCAGTTCTTC. This encodes CASILDRGTNEQFF.

The rearrangement joins TRBV27 to TRBJ2-2; 8 bases line up with TRBD1. The CDR3 extends over 17 amino acids. Germline CDR1 MNHEY, CDR2 SMNVEV (reference sequence). The V gene end was trimmed by 0 bases and the J gene end by 3 bases; junction bases not matched to a gene: 6. CDR3 coding DNA: TGTGCCAGCAGTTTATCCACAGGGGGTCTTCACACCGGGGAGCTGTTTTTT. Translated, it gives CASSLSTGGLHTGELFF.

This clonotype was seen a few times. The chain joins TRBV7-2 to TRBJ1-2; the D is unclear. V lost 1 base and J 4 bases, leaving 10 bases between the germline ends. The germline V gene encodes CDR1 SGHTA and CDR2 FQGNSA. The CDR3 has 14 amino acids. The CDR3 sequence is CASSLDKSFYGYTF. CDR3 DNA: TGTGCCAGCAGCTTAGATAAGTCCTTCTATGGCTACACCTTC.

This clonotype has more than one count but fewer than ten. V and J are TRBV4-3 and TRBJ2-7; a possible D gene is TRBD1 (6 bases). This CDR3 comprises 16 residues. The V gene lost 0 bases and the J gene lost 10 bases, with 22 bases spanning the gap. Germline V gives CDR1 LGHNA, CDR2 YSLEER. As DNA, the CDR3 is TGCGCCAGCAGCCAAGAAGGAAACGCTAACACAGGGATCCAGTACTTC. This sequence encodes CASSQEGNANTGIQYF.

A word on this clonotype: An end of the junction differs from the germline gene, which may be a read error. The gene calls are TRBV15 and TRBJ1-1, with a tentative D call TRBD1 (5 bases). The CDR3 sequence is 12 residues long. The germline V gene encodes CDR1 LNHNV and CDR2 YYDKDF (reference sequence). The CDR3 DNA reads TGTGCCACCAGCCAGGGTGGCACTGGAGCTTTCTTT. This translates into CATSQGGTGAFF.

The chain has TRBV29-1 and TRBJ2-1; D perhaps matches TRBD2 (6 bases). Germline CDR1 and CDR2: SQVTM and ANQGSEA. The V and J ends lost 6 bases and 10 bases respectively, with 13 bases between them. The CDR3 sequence is 11 residues long. Here the CDR3 DNA reads TGCAGCGTACTAAGGGCGGGAGAGCAGTTCTTC. Amino acids: CSVLRAGEQFF.

The J gene is TRBJ2-5, the V gene TRBV20-1; 8 bases are a match to TRBD1. The germline V gene has CDR1 DFQATT and CDR2 SNEGSKA (reference sequence). After removal of 3 bases from V and 5 bases from J, the junction contained 5 bases not matched to a gene. The CDR3 sequence is 13 residues long. The CDR3 sequence is CSASATGGETQYF. The CDR3 DNA sequence: TGCAGTGCTAGCGCTACAGGGGGGGAGACCCAGTACTTC.

V gene TRBV29-1 combines with J gene TRBJ1-2; 10 positions agree with TRBD1. This CDR3 has 14 residues. V shed 4 bases, J shed 10 bases, and the junction held 12 bases outside the gene matches. Per the germline V gene, CDR1 is SQVTM and CDR2 is ANQGSEA. The CDR3: CSVALRLTGGDYTF. Written as DNA, the CDR3 is TGCAGCGTTGCCTTACGCCTGACAGGGGGCGACTACACCTTC.

The table lists this clonotype with a count of one. The V call is TRBV7-9, the J call TRBJ1-1; D unresolved. The V and J ends lost 2 bases and 4 bases respectively, with 20 bases between them. Germline lookup yields CDR1 SEHNR and CDR2 FQNEAQ (reference sequence). The CDR3 consists of 17 residues. CDR3: CASSLSASELWITEAFF. The CDR3 DNA sequence: TGTGCCAGCAGCTTATCCGCGAGCGAGTTGTGGATCACTGAAGCTTTCTTT.

The genes are TRBV7-9 and TRBJ1-4; TRBD1 might be the D (5 bases). Germline V lookup: CDR1 SEHNR, CDR2 FQNEAQ (reference sequence). The CDR3 has 15 amino acids. Trimming took off 5 bases at V and 7 bases at J, with 17 bases between the two ends. CDR3 sequence: CASSPRETAREKLFF. CDR3 sequence (DNA): TGTGCCAGCAGCCCTCGGGAGACAGCCCGTGAAAAACTGTTTTTT.

The chain carries TRBV9 and TRBJ2-7; 7 bases align to TRBD1. This CDR3 is built from 14 residues. After removal of 8 bases from V and 2 bases from J, the junction contained 10 bases not matched to a gene. Germline lookup yields CDR1 SGDLS and CDR2 YYNGEE. CDR3 nucleotide sequence: TGTGCCAGAGATAAGACAGGGAAAACCTACGAGCAGTACTTC. It encodes CARDKTGKTYEQYF.

The chain links TRBV5-1 to TRBJ2-7; 12 positions agree with TRBD2. CDR3 size: 15 residues. Germline V lookup: CDR1 SGHRS, CDR2 YFSETQ. V lost 3 bases and J lost 3; bases outside the gene matches: 4. The DNA for the CDR3 is TGCGCCAGCAGCTGGACTAGCGGGACCCACTACGAGCAGTACTTC. Translated, it gives CASSWTSGTHYEQYF.

On this clonotype: One end of the junction does not line up with germline, which may come from a read error. The chain has TRBV20-1 and TRBJ2-3, with D possibly TRBD2 on 5 matching bases. The germline V gene encodes CDR1 DFQATT and CDR2 SNEGSKA (reference sequence). This CDR3 has 13 amino acids. The CDR3 sequence is CSAPLAFGDTKYF. CDR3 nucleotide sequence: TGCAGTGCCCCTCTAGCTTTTGGCGATACGAAGTATTTT.

A few counts support this clonotype. The CDR3 is CAIGPGDSHEDYGYTF. The CDR3 DNA sequence: TGTGCCATCGGGCCTGGGGACTCCCATGAGGACTATGGCTACACCTTC. This chain uses TRBV10-3 with TRBJ1-2; D is perhaps TRBD1 (5 bases). This CDR3 is built from 16 residues. The ends were cut back, 8 bases at V and 3 bases at J, with 22 bases in the middle. Per germline, CDR1 ENHRY and CDR2 SYGVKD.

V is TRBV9 and J is TRBJ2-5; no clear D. This CDR3 spans 13 amino acids. CDR1 and CDR2 from the germline V gene are SGDLS and YYNGEE. The V end lost 4 bases, the J end lost 4 bases, and 11 bases lay between the germline ends. The CDR3 loop reads CASSPPRLETQYF. The CDR3 bases are TGTGCCAGCAGCCCCCCCCGGTTAGAGACCCAGTACTTC. The full variable domain, with the rest looked up from reference TRBV9 and TRBJ2-5, is DSGVTQTPKHLITATGQRVTLRCSPRSGDLSVYWYQQSLDQGLQFLIQYYNGEERAKGNILERFSAQQFPDLHSELNLSSLELGDSALYFCASSPPRLETQYFGPGTRLLVL.

The rearrangement links TRBV2 to TRBJ2-1; the D is unclear. This CDR3 comprises 13 residues. The ends were cut back, 6 bases at V and 7 bases at J, with 13 bases in the middle. CDR1 and CDR2 from the germline V gene are SNHLY and FYNNEI. CDR3 sequence: CASSAGWGNEQFF. CDR3 sequence (DNA): TGTGCCAGCAGCGCCGGTTGGGGTAATGAGCAGTTCTTC.

For this clonotype: A clone one base away is much larger, so this may be a read error. The rearrangement uses TRBV25-1 and TRBJ1-2; the D is unclear. Trimming removed 4 bases from V and 8 bases from J, with 8 bases in between. Germline lookup yields CDR1 MGHDK and CDR2 SYGVNS. This CDR3 comprises 11 residues. In DNA, the CDR3 is TGTGCCAGCAGTGGCTCGTGGGGCTACACCTTC. Encoded protein: CASSGSWGYTF.

This clonotype showed up just a few times. V is TRBV4-3 and J is TRBJ2-1; D is uncertain. The CDR3 extends over 14 amino acids. Germline CDR1 reads LGHNA; CDR2 reads YSLEER. V gave up 0 bases and J gave up 7 bases, with 10 bases separating them. CDR3 region: CASSQEARLNEQFF. The CDR3 DNA follows: TGCGCCAGCAGCCAAGAAGCGCGACTGAATGAGCAGTTCTTC.

The chain's CDR3 is CAITQGGSVNEQFF. In DNA form, the CDR3 reads TGTGCCATCACCCAGGGGGGGAGCGTGAATGAGCAGTTCTTC. This chain links TRBV10-3 with TRBJ2-1; either TRBD1 or TRBD2 may supply D (7 bases each). Germline CDR1 is ENHRY and CDR2 is SYGVKD. The V end was cut by 7 bases, the J end by 7 bases, with 17 bases between. The CDR3 has 14 residues.

The chain links TRBV6-1 to TRBJ2-5, with D possibly matching TRBD1 (6 bases). Trimming took off 7 bases at V and 5 bases at J, with 11 bases between the two ends. This CDR3 has 12 residues. Germline V CDR1 and CDR2: MNHNS, SASEGT. The CDR3: CASMTGYETQYF. The CDR3 region has the DNA TGTGCCAGCATGACAGGTTATGAGACCCAGTACTTC.

The V gene is TRBV11-2, the J gene TRBJ2-7, with TRBD2 matching over 13 bases. The J call may be wrong; the DNA end is better matched by TRBJ2-5. Germline V gene data show CDR1 as SGHAT and CDR2 as FQNNGV. The CDR3 is made up of 16 amino acids. As DNA, the CDR3 is TGTGCCAGCAGCCAACTAGCGGGAGGGGCGGGGGAGACCCAGTACTTC. Protein product: CASSQLAGGAGETQYF.

The chain links TRBV15 to TRBJ1-2, with a tentative D call TRBD1 (5 bases). This CDR3 has 13 residues. Germline values: CDR1 LNHNV, CDR2 YYDKDF (reference sequence). The V gene lost 3 bases and the J gene lost 8 bases, with 13 bases spanning the gap. The CDR3, as DNA: TGTGCCACCAGCAGCGACAGATGGGGCGGCTACACCTTC. Residues: CATSSDRWGGYTF.

The chain recombines TRBV20-1 with TRBJ2-5; D assignment may be TRBD1 or TRBD2 (5 bases each). The CDR3 totals 16 residues. The germline V gene encodes CDR1 DFQATT and CDR2 SNEGSKA (reference sequence). Between the trimmed V and J ends, which lost 4 bases and 1 base, there was a span of 19 bases. CDR3 sequence reads: CSATPLGDPSQETQYF. CDR3 DNA: TGCAGTGCTACCCCGCTCGGGGACCCAAGCCAAGAGACCCAGTACTTC.

The chain links TRBV12-3 or TRBV12-4 to TRBJ1-2; D ambiguous. This CDR3 comprises 15 residues. Between the trimmed V and J ends, which lost 7 bases and 3 bases, there was a span of 18 bases. The CDR3 sequence is CASTRSLGYDYGYTF. The CDR3, as DNA: TGTGCCAGCACCCGAAGCCTGGGGTACGACTATGGCTACACCTTC.